The T cell receptor beta chain under discussion was sequenced for a study of cytomegalovirus exposure and HLA in healthy donors. PCR amplification relied on 60 Vbeta primers (plus 13 Jbeta primers). Clones were read by immunoSEQ multiplex PCR, and TCRdb kept only the in-frame ones, dropping some. The table records approximately 160,000 clones, roughly four fifths of them present only once. Healthy people donating bone marrow made up the donors. The CDR3 has 16 residues. Germline V gene data show CDR1 as SGHNT and CDR2 as YENEEA. The V and J ends lost 1 base and 9 bases, in that order; junction bases with no gene match: 11. Broader study findings: There were some public TCRs occurring in many donors, but most TCR sequences were rare. Exclusion applied to some V segments, including TRBV6-2 and TRBV6-3, as they were indistinguishable.

On this clone itself: The antigen remains unidentified.

The TCR originated in a girl between 10 and 17 years old in good health and CMV-seropositive. The sample taken for sequencing was PBMCs. This chain connects TRBV11-3 to TRBJ2-1; 8 bases match TRBD2. Here the CDR3 DNA reads TGTGCCAGCAGCTTAGTCACGCCCGGGGGGGCGGGTGAGCAGTTCTTC. Its protein product is CASSLVTPGGAGEQFF.